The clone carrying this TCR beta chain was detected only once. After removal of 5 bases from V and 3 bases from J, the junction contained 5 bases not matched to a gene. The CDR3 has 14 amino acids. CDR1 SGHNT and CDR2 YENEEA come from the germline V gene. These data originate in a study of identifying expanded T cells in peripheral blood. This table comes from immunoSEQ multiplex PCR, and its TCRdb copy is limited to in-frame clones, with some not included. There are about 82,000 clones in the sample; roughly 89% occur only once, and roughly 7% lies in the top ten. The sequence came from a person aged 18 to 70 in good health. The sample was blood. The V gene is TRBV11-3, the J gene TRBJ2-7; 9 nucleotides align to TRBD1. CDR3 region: CASSEGTGHYEQYF. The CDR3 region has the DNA TGTGCCAGCAGCGAAGGGACAGGGCACTACGAGCAGTACTTC.